This T cell receptor (beta chain) emerged from a study of shared clonotypes between healthy human individuals. Study-level points and caveats: Among four donors, roughly 5.5% of naive CD4 clonotypes were found in common. All-four-donor shared clonotypes had higher generation probabilities than non-shared clonotypes did. Naive subsets usually exceeded memory subsets in estimated richness.

Cells designated naive CD8 were CD45RO-negative and were positively selected for CCR7, with terminally differentiated effector memory CD45RA+ cells excluded. This clone came up once. What it binds is not known. This CDR3 comprises 16 residues. V was pared by 3 bases and J by 1 base, with 11 bases between. The germline V gene encodes CDR1 SGDLS and CDR2 YYNGEE. The sorted-subset replicate PCRs were given 200 ng DNA, which is tens of thousands of T cell genomes. Generated by immunoSEQ multiplex PCR, the TCRdb table keeps only in-frame clones and is missing some. Of approximately 1.9 million clones detected, 85% to 95% appear once; the ten largest clones hold approximately 1.6%.

The sequence was collected from a man between 18 and 35 years old in good health. Some clones in this sample may be carry-over from other donors' samples. Sequenced sample: naive CD8+ T cells from PBMCs. The chain employs TRBV9 and TRBJ2-6, with D possibly matching TRBD1 (5 bases). The CDR3, as DNA: TGTGCCAGCAGCGGAATTACAGGATCTGGGGCCAACGTCCTGACTTTC. Encoded protein: CASSGITGSGANVLTF. The entire variable domain, with the rest obtained from reference TRBV9 and TRBJ2-6, is as follows: DSGVTQTPKHLITATGQRVTLRCSPRSGDLSVYWYQQSLDQGLQFLIQYYNGEERAKGNILERFSAQQFPDLHSELNLSSLELGDSALYFCASSGITGSGANVLTFGAGSRLTVL.